The clone carrying this TCR beta chain came up a few times. The record originates from a study of OX40 agonist ivuxolimab in advanced cancers. Profiling relied on immunoSEQ multiplex PCR, and the TCRdb table lists in-frame clones only, not all of them. This table holds 55,000 to 75,000 clones, approximately 84% found once. The sequence came from an adult with an advanced solid tumor such as melanoma, head and neck, liver or kidney cancer. This specimen was CD4+ or CD8+ T cells sorted from blood, taken in a trial of the OX40 agonist ivuxolimab.

The CDR3 region has the DNA TGTGCCAGTAGGGCCGGGACTAGCGGCCACAATGAGCAGTTCTTC. Its protein product is CASRAGTSGHNEQFF. This sequence joins TRBV19 and TRBJ2-1, with 11 bases that match TRBD2. In germline, CDR1 is LNHDA, CDR2 SQIVND (reference sequence). This CDR3 contains 15 residues. Trimming took 6 bases from V and 5 from J; bases not matched to a gene: 6.